This T cell receptor (beta chain) was identified in a study of OX40 agonist ivuxolimab in advanced cancers. In the study overall: A mean age of about 59 years, range 23 to 79, was recorded, and roughly 83% were male.

V dropped 1 base and J dropped 1 base, with 10 bases sitting between them. Germline V lookup: CDR1 LNHDA, CDR2 SQIVND (reference sequence). CDR3 length: 15 residues. Sequencing was performed with immunoSEQ multiplex PCR; in TCRdb, only in-frame clones are kept and a portion is missing. Of nearly 80,000 clones listed, about 91% are singletons. The chain recombines TRBV19 with TRBJ1-1; D is undetermined. The sample consisted of CD4+ or CD8+ T cells sorted from blood, taken in a trial of the OX40 agonist ivuxolimab. This clonotype originated in an adult with an advanced solid tumor such as melanoma, head and neck, liver or kidney cancer. The CDR3 loop is CASSIALVGNTEAFF. The CDR3 DNA reads TGTGCCAGTAGTATAGCCCTGGTAGGGAACACTGAAGCTTTCTTT.